This TCR beta chain comes out of a study of blood T cell repertoires in COVID-19. Across the study: Samples came from the United States, Italy and Spain, spanning acute and convalescent COVID-19. PBMCs, B-cell-depleted T cells, or T cells were the source of the cDNA or gDNA that made up the material.

Methods used by the authors: For nucleated cells, counts were estimated from reference gene primer amplification. Sequenced by immunoSEQ multiplex PCR; TCRdb stores in-frame clones only, minus some. V, J and clone size derive from that table, while D and trimming were established from the DNA sequence. This sample has 30,000 to 35,000 clones, with roughly four fifths found just once. Germline values: CDR1 LGHNA, CDR2 YNFKEQ. The germline V and J ends were trimmed by 0 bases and 3 bases, with 6 bases remaining between them. The CDR3 is 14 amino acids. The chain uses TRBV4-2 and TRBJ1-5; the D gene is possibly TRBD1 (5 bases). The receptor was derived from a human donor in a cohort sampled during active COVID-19. The sample taken for sequencing was peripheral blood. Here the CDR3 reads CASSQDGANQPQHF. CDR3 in DNA: TGTGCCAGCAGCCAAGATGGGGCCAATCAGCCCCAGCATTTT.